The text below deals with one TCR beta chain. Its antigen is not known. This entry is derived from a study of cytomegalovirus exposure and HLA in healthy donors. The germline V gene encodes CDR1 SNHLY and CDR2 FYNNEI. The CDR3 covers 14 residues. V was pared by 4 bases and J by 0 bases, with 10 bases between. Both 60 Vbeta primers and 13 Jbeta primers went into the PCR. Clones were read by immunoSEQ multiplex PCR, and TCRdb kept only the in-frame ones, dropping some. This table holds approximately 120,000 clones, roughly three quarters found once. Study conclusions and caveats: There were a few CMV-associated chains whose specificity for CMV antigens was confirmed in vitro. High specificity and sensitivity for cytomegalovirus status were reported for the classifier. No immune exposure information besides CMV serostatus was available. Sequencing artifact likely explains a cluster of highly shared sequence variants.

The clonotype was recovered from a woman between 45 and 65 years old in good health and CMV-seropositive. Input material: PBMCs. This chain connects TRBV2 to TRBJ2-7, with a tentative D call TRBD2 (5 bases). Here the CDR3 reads CASSGGLLSYEQYF. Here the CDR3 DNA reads TGTGCCAGCAGTGGAGGGCTCCTCTCCTACGAGCAGTACTTC.